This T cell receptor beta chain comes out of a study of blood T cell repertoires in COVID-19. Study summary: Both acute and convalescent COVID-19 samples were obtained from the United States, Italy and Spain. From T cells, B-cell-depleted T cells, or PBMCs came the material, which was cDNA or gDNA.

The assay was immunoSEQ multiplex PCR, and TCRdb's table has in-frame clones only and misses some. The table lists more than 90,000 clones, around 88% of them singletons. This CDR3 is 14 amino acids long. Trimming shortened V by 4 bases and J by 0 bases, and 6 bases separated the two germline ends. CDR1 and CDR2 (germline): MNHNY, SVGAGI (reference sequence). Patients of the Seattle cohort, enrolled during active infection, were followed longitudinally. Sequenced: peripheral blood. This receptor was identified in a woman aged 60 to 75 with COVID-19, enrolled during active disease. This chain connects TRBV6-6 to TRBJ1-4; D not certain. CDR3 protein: CASSSPATNEKLFF. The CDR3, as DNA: TGTGCCAGCAGTTCCCCAGCAACTAATGAAAAACTGTTTTTT.